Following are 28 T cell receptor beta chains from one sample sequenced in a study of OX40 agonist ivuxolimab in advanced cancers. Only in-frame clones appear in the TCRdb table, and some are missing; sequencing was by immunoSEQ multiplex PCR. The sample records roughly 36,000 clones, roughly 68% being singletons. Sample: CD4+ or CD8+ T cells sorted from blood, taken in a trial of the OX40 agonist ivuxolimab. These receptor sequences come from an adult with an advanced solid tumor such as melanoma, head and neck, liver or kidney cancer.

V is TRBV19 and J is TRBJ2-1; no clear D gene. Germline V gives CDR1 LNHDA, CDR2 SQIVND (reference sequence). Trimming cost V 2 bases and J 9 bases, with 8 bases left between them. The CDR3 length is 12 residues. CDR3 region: CASSIRVGEQFF. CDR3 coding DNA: TGTGCCAGTAGTATAAGGGTGGGTGAGCAGTTCTTC.

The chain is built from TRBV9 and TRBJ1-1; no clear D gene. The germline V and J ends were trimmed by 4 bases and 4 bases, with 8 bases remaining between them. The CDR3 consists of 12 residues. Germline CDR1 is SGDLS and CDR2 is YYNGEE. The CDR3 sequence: CASSLVVTEAFF. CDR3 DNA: TGTGCCAGCAGCTTAGTGGTCACTGAAGCTTTCTTT.

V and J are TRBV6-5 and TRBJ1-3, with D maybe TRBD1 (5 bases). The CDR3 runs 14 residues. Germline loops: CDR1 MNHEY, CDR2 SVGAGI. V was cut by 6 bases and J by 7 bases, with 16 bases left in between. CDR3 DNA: TGTGCCAGCAGCCCCAGGAGGGGAGCGAACACCATATATTTT. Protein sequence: CASSPRRGANTIYF.

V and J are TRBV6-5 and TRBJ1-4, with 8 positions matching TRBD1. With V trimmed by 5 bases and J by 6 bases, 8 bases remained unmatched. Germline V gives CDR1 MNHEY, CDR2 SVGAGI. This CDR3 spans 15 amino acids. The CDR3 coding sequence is TGTGCCAGCAGTGCAGGGGGCGGCCTCCATGAAAAACTGTTTTTT. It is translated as CASSAGGGLHEKLFF.

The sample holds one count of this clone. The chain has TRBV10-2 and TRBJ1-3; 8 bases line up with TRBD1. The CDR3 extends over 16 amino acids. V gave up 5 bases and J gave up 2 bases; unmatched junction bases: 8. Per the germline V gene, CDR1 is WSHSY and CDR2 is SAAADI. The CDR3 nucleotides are TGCGCCAGCAGTCGCGGTTCGGACAGGGCTGGAAACACCATATATTTT. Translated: CASSRGSDRAGNTIYF.

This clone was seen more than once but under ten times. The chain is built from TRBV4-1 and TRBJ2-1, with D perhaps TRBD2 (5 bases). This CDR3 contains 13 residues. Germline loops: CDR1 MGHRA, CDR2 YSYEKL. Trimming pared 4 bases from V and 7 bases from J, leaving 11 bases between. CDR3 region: CASSRVRENEQFF. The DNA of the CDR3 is TGCGCCAGCAGCCGAGTCCGGGAAAATGAGCAGTTCTTC.

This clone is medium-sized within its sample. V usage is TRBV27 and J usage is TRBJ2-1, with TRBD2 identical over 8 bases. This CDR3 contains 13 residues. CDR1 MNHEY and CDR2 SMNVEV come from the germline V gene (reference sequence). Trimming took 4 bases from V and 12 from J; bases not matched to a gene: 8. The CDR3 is CASSSGGPPMQFF. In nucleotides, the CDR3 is TGTGCCAGCAGTTCGGGGGGGCCCCCAATGCAGTTCTTC.

This CDR3 reads CASSSSGPLSKGQYF. CDR3 DNA: TGTGCCAGCAGCTCAAGCGGACCGTTGTCCAAGGGGCAGTACTTC. The chain carries TRBV7-3 and TRBJ2-7, with D possibly TRBD2 on 5 matching bases. V was clipped by 4 bases and J by 9 bases, with 22 bases between them. The CDR3 is made up of 15 amino acids. The germline V gene encodes CDR1 SGHTA and CDR2 FQGTGA.

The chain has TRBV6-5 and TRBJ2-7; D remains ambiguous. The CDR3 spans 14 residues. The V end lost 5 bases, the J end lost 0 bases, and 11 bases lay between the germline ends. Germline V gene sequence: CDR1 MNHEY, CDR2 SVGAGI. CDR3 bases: TGTGCCAGCAGTAAGGCGGTAGGCTCCTACGAGCAGTACGTC. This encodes CASSKAVGSYEQYV.

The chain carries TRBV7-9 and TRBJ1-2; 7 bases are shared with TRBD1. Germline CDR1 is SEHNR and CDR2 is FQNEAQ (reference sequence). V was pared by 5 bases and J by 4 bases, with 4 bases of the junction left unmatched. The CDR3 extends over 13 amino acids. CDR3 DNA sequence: TGTGCCAGCAGCCAAGACAGGGTCTATGGCTACACCTTC. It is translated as CASSQDRVYGYTF.

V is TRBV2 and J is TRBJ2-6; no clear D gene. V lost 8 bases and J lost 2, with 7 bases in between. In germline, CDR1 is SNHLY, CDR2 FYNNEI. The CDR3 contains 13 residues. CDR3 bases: TGTGCCAGCGCGACCACTGGGGCCAACGTCCTGACTTTC. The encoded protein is CASATTGANVLTF.

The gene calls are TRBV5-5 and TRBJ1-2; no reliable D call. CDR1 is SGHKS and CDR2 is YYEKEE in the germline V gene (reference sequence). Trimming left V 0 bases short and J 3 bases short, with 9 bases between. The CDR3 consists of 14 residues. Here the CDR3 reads CASSLVPRDYGYTF. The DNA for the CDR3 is TGTGCCAGCAGCTTGGTTCCCAGAGACTATGGCTACACCTTC.

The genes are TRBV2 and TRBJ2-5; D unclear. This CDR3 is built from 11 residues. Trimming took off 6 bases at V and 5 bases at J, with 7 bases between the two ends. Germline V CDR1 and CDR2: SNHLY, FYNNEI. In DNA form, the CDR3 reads TGTGCCAGCAGGTTTGGGGAGACCCAGTACTTC. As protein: CASRFGETQYF. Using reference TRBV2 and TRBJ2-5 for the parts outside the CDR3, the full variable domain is EPEVTQTPSHQVTQMGQEVILRCVPISNHLYFYWYRQILGQKVEFLVSFYNNEISEKSEIFDDQFSVERPDGSNFTLKIRSTKLEDSAMYFCASRFGETQYFGPGTRLLVL.

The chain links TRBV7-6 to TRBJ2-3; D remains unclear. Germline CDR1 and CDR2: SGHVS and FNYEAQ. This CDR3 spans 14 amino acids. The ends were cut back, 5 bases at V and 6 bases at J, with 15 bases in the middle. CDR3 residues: CASSPSDPPDTQYF. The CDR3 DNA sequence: TGTGCCAGCAGCCCCTCTGACCCCCCGGATACGCAGTATTTT.

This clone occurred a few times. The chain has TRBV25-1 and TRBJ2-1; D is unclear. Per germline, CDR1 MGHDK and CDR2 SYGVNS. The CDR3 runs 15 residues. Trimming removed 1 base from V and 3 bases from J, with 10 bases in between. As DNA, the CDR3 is TGTGCCAGCAGTGAATTCCATACCTTCTACAATGAGCAGTTCTTC. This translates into CASSEFHTFYNEQFF. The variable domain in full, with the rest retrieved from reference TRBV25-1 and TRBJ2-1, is EADIYQTPRYLVIGTGKKITLECSQTMGHDKMYWYQQDPGMELHLIHYSYGVNSTEKGDLSSESTVSRIRTEHFPLTLESARPSHTSQYLCASSEFHTFYNEQFFGPGTRLTVL.

The CDR3 nucleotides read TGCGCCAGCAGCTTGACAACCGCCTCGCCCCTCCACTTT. As protein: CASSLTTASPLHF. The chain is built from TRBV5-1 and TRBJ1-6; D unresolved. Germline CDR1 SGHRS, CDR2 YFSETQ. The CDR3 loop spans 13 amino acids. Trimming took off 1 base at V and 13 bases at J, with 12 bases between the two ends. Full variable domain (rest looked up from reference TRBV5-1 and TRBJ1-6): KAGVTQTPRYLIKTRGQQVTLSCSPISGHRSVSWYQQTPGQGLQFLFEYFSETQRNKGNFPGRFSGRQFSNSRSEMNVSTLELGDSALYLCASSLTTASPLHFGNGTRLTVT.

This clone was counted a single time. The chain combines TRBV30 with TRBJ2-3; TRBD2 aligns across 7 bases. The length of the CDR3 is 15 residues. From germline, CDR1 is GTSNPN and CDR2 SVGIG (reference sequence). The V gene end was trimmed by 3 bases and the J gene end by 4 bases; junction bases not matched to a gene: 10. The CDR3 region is CAWRPRGVGSDTQYF. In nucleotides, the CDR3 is TGTGCCTGGAGACCACGGGGGGTTGGTTCAGATACGCAGTATTTT.

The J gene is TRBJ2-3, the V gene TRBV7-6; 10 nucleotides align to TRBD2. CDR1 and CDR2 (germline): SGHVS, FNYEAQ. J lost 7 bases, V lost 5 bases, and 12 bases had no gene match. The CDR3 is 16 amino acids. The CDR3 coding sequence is TGTGCCAGCAGCCGTACTTCTAGCGGGGGCCTGCATACGCAGTATTTT. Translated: CASSRTSSGGLHTQYF.

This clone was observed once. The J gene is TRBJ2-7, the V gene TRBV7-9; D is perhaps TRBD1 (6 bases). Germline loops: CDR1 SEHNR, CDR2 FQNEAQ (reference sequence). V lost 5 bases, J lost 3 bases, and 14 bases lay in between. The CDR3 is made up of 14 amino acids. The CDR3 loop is CASSVQGRSYEQYF. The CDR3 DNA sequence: TGTGCCAGCAGCGTACAGGGAAGGAGCTACGAGCAGTACTTC.

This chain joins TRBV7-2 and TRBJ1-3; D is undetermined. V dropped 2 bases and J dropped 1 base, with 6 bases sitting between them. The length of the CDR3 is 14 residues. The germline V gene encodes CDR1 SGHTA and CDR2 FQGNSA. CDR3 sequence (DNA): TGTGCCAGCAGCTTATCCAGATCTGGAAACACCATATATTTT. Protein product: CASSLSRSGNTIYF.

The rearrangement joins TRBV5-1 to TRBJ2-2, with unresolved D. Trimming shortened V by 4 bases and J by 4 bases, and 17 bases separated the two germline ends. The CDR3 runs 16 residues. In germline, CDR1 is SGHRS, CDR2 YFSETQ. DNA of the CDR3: TGCGCCAGCAGCCGTCAGGATTCCTCGGCCACCGGGGAGCTGTTTTTT. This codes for CASSRQDSSATGELFF.

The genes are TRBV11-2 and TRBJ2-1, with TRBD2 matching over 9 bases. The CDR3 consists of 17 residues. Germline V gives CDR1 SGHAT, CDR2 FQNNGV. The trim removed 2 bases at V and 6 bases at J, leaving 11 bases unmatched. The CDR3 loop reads CASSLWVGGGAFNEQFF. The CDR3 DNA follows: TGTGCCAGCAGCTTATGGGTTGGCGGGGGGGCGTTCAATGAGCAGTTCTTC.

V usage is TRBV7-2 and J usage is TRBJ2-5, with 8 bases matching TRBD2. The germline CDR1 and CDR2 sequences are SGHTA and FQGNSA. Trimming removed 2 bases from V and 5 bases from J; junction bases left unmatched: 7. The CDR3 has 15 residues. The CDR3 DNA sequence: TGTGCCAGCAGCTTAACGGGGGGGCCTGGTGAGACCCAGTACTTC. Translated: CASSLTGGPGETQYF.

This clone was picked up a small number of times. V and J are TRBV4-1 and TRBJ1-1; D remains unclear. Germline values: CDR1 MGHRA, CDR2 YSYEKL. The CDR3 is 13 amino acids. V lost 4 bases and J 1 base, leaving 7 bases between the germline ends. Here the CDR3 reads CASSPRGNTEAFF. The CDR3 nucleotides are TGCGCCAGCAGCCCTCGAGGGAACACTGAAGCTTTCTTT.

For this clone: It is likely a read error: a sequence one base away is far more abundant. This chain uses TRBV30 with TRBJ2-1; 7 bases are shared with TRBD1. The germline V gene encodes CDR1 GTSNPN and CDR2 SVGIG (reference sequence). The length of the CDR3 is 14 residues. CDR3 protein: CAWGTDISHNEQFF. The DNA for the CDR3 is TGTGCCTGGGGGACAGATATCTCCCACAATGAGCAGTTCTTC.

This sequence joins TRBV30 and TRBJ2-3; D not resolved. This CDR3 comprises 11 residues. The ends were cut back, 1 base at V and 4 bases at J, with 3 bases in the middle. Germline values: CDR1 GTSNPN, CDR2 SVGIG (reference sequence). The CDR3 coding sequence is TGTGCCTGGAGTGCGGCAGATACGCAGTATTTT. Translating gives CAWSAADTQYF.

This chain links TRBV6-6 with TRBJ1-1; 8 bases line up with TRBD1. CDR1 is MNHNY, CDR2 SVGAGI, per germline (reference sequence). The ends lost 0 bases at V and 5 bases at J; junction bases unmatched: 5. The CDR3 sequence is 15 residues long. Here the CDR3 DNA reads TGTGCCAGCAGTTACTCACAGGGGGGTTCGACTGAAGCTTTCTTT. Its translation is CASSYSQGGSTEAFF.

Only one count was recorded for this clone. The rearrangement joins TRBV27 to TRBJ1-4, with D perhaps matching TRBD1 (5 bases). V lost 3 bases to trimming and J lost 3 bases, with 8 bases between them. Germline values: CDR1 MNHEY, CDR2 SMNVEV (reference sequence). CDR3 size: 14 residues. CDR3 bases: TGTGCCAGCAGTTTGACAGCTTCTAATGAAAAACTGTTTTTT. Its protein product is CASSLTASNEKLFF.